The 26 T cell receptor beta chains in this list originate from one sample, sequenced in a study of T cells after posttransplantation cyclophosphamide. Produced via immunoSEQ multiplex PCR; TCRdb's table is partial and in-frame only. Recorded here are under 45,000 clones, none singletons. Sequences were obtained from PBMCs. The receptor source for this set is a man aged 25-45 years in good health and a related stem cell transplant donor.

At least ten counts were recorded for this clone. The rearrangement links TRBV2 to TRBJ1-6, with TRBD1 matching over 7 bases. This CDR3 region has 15 residues. Germline assignment: CDR1 SNHLY and CDR2 FYNNEI. V dropped 1 base and J dropped 9; count of bases not matched to a gene: 6. CDR3 in amino acids: CASSEGQGEVSPLHF. The CDR3 DNA reads as TGTGCCAGCAGTGAAGGACAGGGAGAGGTTTCACCCCTCCACTTT.

This clone was found many times. This rearrangement joins TRBV19 to TRBJ1-5, with D maybe TRBD1 (5 bases). CDR3 size: 14 residues. Germline CDR1 is LNHDA and CDR2 is SQIVND (reference sequence). V lost 7 bases to trimming and J lost 0 bases, with 10 bases between them. The CDR3 DNA sequence: TGTGCCAGTACAGGGTCATATAGCAATCAGCCCCAGCATTTT. It codes for CASTGSYSNQPQHF.

This clone has a count of ten or more. This chain links TRBV7-6 with TRBJ1-5; 9 bases are shared with TRBD1. The CDR3 is 17 amino acids. V was clipped by 1 base and J by 3 bases; unmatched bases: 7. Germline V gene sequence: CDR1 SGHVS, CDR2 FNYEAQ. CDR3: CASSLVQGQGYNQPQHF. The CDR3 DNA is TGTGCCAGCAGCTTAGTGCAGGGACAGGGTTACAATCAGCCCCAGCATTTT.

The chain joins TRBV6-1 to TRBJ2-5; weak D call: TRBD1 (6 bases). Trimming took 4 bases from V and 5 from J, leaving 17 bases between them. The V gene's germline CDR1 is MNHNS and CDR2 SASEGT. The CDR3 has 15 residues. The CDR3 loop is CASSALRAGVETQYF. CDR3 coding DNA: TGTGCCAGCAGTGCCCTGAGGGCAGGGGTTGAGACCCAGTACTTC.

Many counts were recorded for this clone. The CDR3 is CATPGQNFYEQYF. The CDR3 nucleotides are TGTGCCACCCCGGGACAGAACTTCTACGAGCAGTACTTC. V gene TRBV6-1 combines with J gene TRBJ2-7; the match to TRBD1 covers 7 bases. J gave up 3 bases and V 10 bases, and 9 bases lay outside the gene matches. This CDR3 contains 13 residues. Per the germline V gene, CDR1 is MNHNS and CDR2 is SASEGT.

This clone has at least ten counts. The rearrangement uses TRBV28 and TRBJ2-1; 9 bases line up with TRBD2. Per the germline V gene, CDR1 is MDHEN and CDR2 is SYDVKM. CDR3 size: 16 residues. V shed 6 bases, J shed 9 bases, and the junction held 15 bases outside the gene matches. The CDR3 DNA follows: TGTGCCAGCAGCCCTACGGGGCTAGCGGGGACAAGTGAGCAGTTCTTC. It translates to CASSPTGLAGTSEQFF. The whole variable domain, filled in from reference TRBV28 and TRBJ2-1, reads DVKVTQSSRYLVKRTGEKVFLECVQDMDHENMFWYRQDPGLGLRLIYFSYDVKMKEKGDIPEGYSVSREKKERFSLILESASTNQTSMYLCASSPTGLAGTSEQFFGPGTRLTVL.

This clone was counted many times. The chain employs TRBV12-3 or TRBV12-4 and TRBJ2-1, with D possibly being TRBD1 (5 bases). The CDR3 covers 15 residues. V gave up 6 bases and J gave up 7 bases, with 19 bases separating them. DNA of the CDR3: TGTGCCAGCAGCCCTACAGGCCCGGTATCGAATGAGCAGTTCTTC. Protein sequence: CASSPTGPVSNEQFF.

There are many counts of this clone. The chain combines TRBV6-1 with TRBJ2-7; D is ambiguous. This CDR3 comprises 11 residues. Deletions cut 6 bases from V and 2 bases from J, with 5 bases between. Germline V gives CDR1 MNHNS, CDR2 SASEGT. The CDR3 coding sequence is TGTGCCAGCAGCCTAACCTACGAGCAGTACTTC. Protein sequence: CASSLTYEQYF.

This clone was observed many times. The V gene is TRBV5-6, the J gene TRBJ2-3; 10 bases align to TRBD2. There are 17 residues in the CDR3. Looked up from germline, CDR1 is SGHDT and CDR2 is YYEEEE. V was clipped by 3 bases and J by 0 bases; unmatched bases: 7. The CDR3 coding sequence is TGTGCCAGCAGCTCCCAACTTAGCGGGGGGAGCACAGATACGCAGTATTTT. This encodes CASSSQLSGGSTDTQYF.

This clone was counted a few times. The V and J genes are TRBV29-1 and TRBJ1-1, with D maybe TRBD1 (6 bases). This CDR3 is 13 amino acids long. Trimming removed 4 bases from V and 4 bases from J, with 13 bases in between. CDR1 SQVTM and CDR2 ANQGSEA come from the germline V gene. CDR3 residues: CSVASQGGTEAFF. The CDR3 DNA reads TGCAGCGTTGCTTCACAGGGAGGCACTGAAGCTTTCTTT.

This clone was counted ten times or more. The chain recombines TRBV4-3 with TRBJ2-3; TRBD2 matches 10 bases. V dropped 0 bases and J dropped 6; count of bases not matched to a gene: 9. The germline gives CDR1 LGHNA, CDR2 YSLEER. The CDR3 runs 17 residues. The DNA for the CDR3 is TGCGCCAGCAGCCAAGATAGCGGGGGGTTAAGACGCGATACGCAGTATTTT. Translation: CASSQDSGGLRRDTQYF.

This clone was counted at least ten times. The chain carries TRBV5-4 and TRBJ2-7, with TRBD2 identical over 12 bases. Trimming at V came to 3 bases and at J to 2 bases, leaving 3 bases not matched to a gene. The CDR3 is made up of 15 amino acids. Germline assignment: CDR1 SGHNT and CDR2 YYREEE (reference sequence). The CDR3 here is CASSSLAGGPYEQYF. DNA of the CDR3: TGTGCCAGCAGCTCCCTAGCGGGGGGGCCCTACGAGCAGTACTTC.

This clone has more than one count but fewer than ten. The chain employs TRBV7-9 and TRBJ2-7; D not resolved. Trimming shortened V by 5 bases and J by 3 bases, and 5 bases separated the two germline ends. The CDR3 totals 11 residues. Germline values: CDR1 SEHNR, CDR2 FQNEAQ (reference sequence). CDR3 DNA sequence: TGTGCCAGCAGCGCACACTACGAGCAGTACTTC. It translates to CASSAHYEQYF.

This clone appeared many times. The rearrangement joins TRBV10-3 to TRBJ1-1, with D maybe TRBD1 (6 bases). Germline V gene sequence: CDR1 ENHRY, CDR2 SYGVKD. V was trimmed by 7 bases and J by 0 bases, leaving 9 bases between them. The CDR3 runs to 13 residues. The CDR3 coding sequence is TGTGCCATCAAGGAGGGGGTGAACACTGAAGCTTTCTTT. It yields the protein CAIKEGVNTEAFF.

This clone was seen many times. This CDR3 is CASSRGQLTGELFF. CDR3 sequence (DNA): TGTGCCAGTAGTAGGGGACAACTCACCGGGGAGCTGTTTTTT. V and J are TRBV19 and TRBJ2-2, with a possible D match to TRBD1 (6 bases). V was shortened by 4 bases and J by 4 bases, with 10 bases between the two germline ends. The CDR3 is 14 amino acids. Looked up from germline, CDR1 is LNHDA and CDR2 is SQIVND (reference sequence). Looking up the rest from reference TRBV19 and TRBJ2-2 gives the full variable domain: DGGITQSPKYLFRKEGQNVTLSCEQNLNHDAMYWYRQDPGQGLRLIYYSQIVNDFQKGDIAEGYSVSREKKESFPLTVTSAQKNPTAFYLCASSRGQLTGELFFGEGSRLTVL.

This clone was found many times. DNA of the CDR3: TGTGCCAGCAGTGACCCGGACAGGGTGGTTGAAAAACTGTTTTTT. It codes for CASSDPDRVVEKLFF. The V and J genes are TRBV6-4 and TRBJ1-4; 8 bases are shared with TRBD1. Germline V gives CDR1 MRHNA, CDR2 SNTAGT. The CDR3 consists of 15 residues. V shed 2 bases and J 7 bases; nucleotides not matched to a gene: 6.

This clone has at least ten counts. This chain connects TRBV4-2 to TRBJ1-4; a weak D match, TRBD1 (5 bases). Germline V lookup: CDR1 LGHNA, CDR2 YNFKEQ. Trimming shortened V by 1 base and J by 7 bases, and 13 bases separated the two germline ends. The CDR3 spans 15 residues. The CDR3 DNA reads TGTGCCAGCAGCCAAGTCCCAGGGAGGGGTGAAAAACTGTTTTTT. It is translated as CASSQVPGRGEKLFF.

This clone occurred many times. This chain uses TRBV5-1 with TRBJ2-3; D is uncertain. V shed 0 bases and J shed 1 base, with 12 bases lying between them. The V gene's germline CDR1 is SGHRS and CDR2 YFSETQ. The CDR3 loop spans 16 amino acids. The CDR3 loop is CASSLDTASGTDTQYF. As DNA, the CDR3 is TGCGCCAGCAGCTTGGATACCGCCTCGGGCACAGATACGCAGTATTTT. Full variable domain (remainder filled in from reference TRBV5-1 and TRBJ2-3): KAGVTQTPRYLIKTRGQQVTLSCSPISGHRSVSWYQQTPGQGLQFLFEYFSETQRNKGNFPGRFSGRQFSNSRSEMNVSTLELGDSALYLCASSLDTASGTDTQYFGPGTRLTVL.

This clone was seen many times. The chain joins TRBV18 to TRBJ2-2; no reliable D call. V was clipped by 9 bases and J by 4 bases, with 9 bases between them. Germline-derived CDR1 and CDR2 are KGHSH and LQKENI. The CDR3 covers 12 residues. CDR3: CASSRGTGELFF. In DNA, the CDR3 is TGTGCCAGTTCTCGCGGCACCGGGGAGCTGTTTTTT.

There are many counts of this clone. The gene calls are TRBV28 and TRBJ1-6; no reliable D call. CDR3 length: 14 residues. Germline lookup yields CDR1 MDHEN and CDR2 SYDVKM. The ends were cut back, 5 bases at V and 9 bases at J, with 14 bases in the middle. Written as DNA, the CDR3 is TGTGCCAGCAGTGCCAAGGGTTGGAGTTCACCCCTCCACTTT. Translation: CASSAKGWSSPLHF. The whole variable domain, remainder taken from reference TRBV28 and TRBJ1-6, is DVKVTQSSRYLVKRTGEKVFLECVQDMDHENMFWYRQDPGLGLRLIYFSYDVKMKEKGDIPEGYSVSREKKERFSLILESASTNQTSMYLCASSAKGWSSPLHFGNGTRLTVT.

V usage is TRBV25-1 and J usage is TRBJ2-3, with a tentative D call TRBD1 (6 bases). The CDR3 is 14 amino acids. The V gene's germline CDR1 is MGHDK and CDR2 SYGVNS. Trimming took off 2 bases at V and 2 bases at J, with 8 bases between the two ends. Here the CDR3 DNA reads TGTGCCAGCAGTGAAACAGGGTCCACAGATACGCAGTATTTT. Protein: CASSETGSTDTQYF.

This clone appeared many times. The CDR3 spells CASSLLTAYNEQFF. For the CDR3, the DNA is TGCGCCAGCAGCTTGCTTACAGCCTACAATGAGCAGTTCTTC. This chain connects TRBV5-1 to TRBJ2-1; D gene uncertain. The CDR3 is 14 amino acids. Germline CDR1 is SGHRS and CDR2 is YFSETQ. Between the trimmed V and J ends, which lost 1 base and 2 bases, there was a span of 7 bases.

This clone was counted at least ten times. This chain links TRBV28 with TRBJ2-3, with D possibly being TRBD1 (7 bases). CDR1 is MDHEN, CDR2 SYDVKM, per germline. V was pared by 5 bases and J by 4 bases, with 16 bases between. The CDR3 runs to 15 residues. The CDR3 loop reads CASSPSRGAADTQYF. CDR3 DNA: TGTGCCAGCAGTCCCTCCAGGGGGGCCGCAGATACGCAGTATTTT.

This clone was counted ten times or more. The chain employs TRBV28 and TRBJ1-3, with no clear D. Trimming left V 5 bases short and J 9 bases short, with 8 bases between. The CDR3 runs to 11 residues. Germline-derived CDR1 and CDR2 are MDHEN and SYDVKM. The CDR3, as DNA: TGTGCCAGCAGTGCCGGTCGCACCATATATTTT. Its translation is CASSAGRTIYF.

This clone came up many times. This chain uses TRBV4-1 with TRBJ2-5; TRBD2 matches 9 bases. The CDR3 contains 15 residues. The V gene end was trimmed by 0 bases and the J gene end by 5 bases; junction bases not matched to a gene: 4. Germline loops: CDR1 MGHRA, CDR2 YSYEKL. The chain's CDR3 is CASSQDSTSGETQYF. The CDR3 DNA reads TGCGCCAGCAGCCAAGATTCAACTAGCGGGGAGACCCAGTACTTC.

This chain joins TRBV12-3 or TRBV12-4 and TRBJ1-5, with D possibly matching TRBD1 (5 bases). Trimming stripped 1 base from V and 0 bases from J, with 19 bases between. The length of the CDR3 is 19 residues. The CDR3, as DNA: TGTGCCAGCAGTTTAGGGCAGGGAATAGGTGGCTATAGCAATCAGCCCCAGCATTTT. Protein: CASSLGQGIGGYSNQPQHF.